This T cell receptor (beta chain) appears in the sequencing data of a study of T cell repertoires in ileal Crohn's disease. Here immunoSEQ multiplex PCR was the method, and the copy in TCRdb shows in-frame clones only, minus some. Seen here are about 5,300 clones, more than 65% observed once, and the top ten hold about 37%. Study-wide points: All patients with clonality above 26.8% had endoscopic recurrence.

Time point denoted: neoterminal ileum biopsy at postoperative endoscopy, about 6 months after surgery. The V gene's germline CDR1 is MNHEY and CDR2 SMNVEV (reference sequence). The V gene lost 6 bases and the J gene lost 1 base, with 6 bases spanning the gap. The CDR3 covers 12 residues. Remarks on this clone: Its antigen is not identified.

This TCR was recovered from an adult with Crohn's disease. The V call is TRBV27, the J call TRBJ1-1; D is unresolved. The sample comprised ileal tissue. This chain's CDR3 is CASRTGNTEAFF. In nucleotides, the CDR3 is TGTGCCAGCAGAACCGGGAACACTGAAGCTTTCTTT.